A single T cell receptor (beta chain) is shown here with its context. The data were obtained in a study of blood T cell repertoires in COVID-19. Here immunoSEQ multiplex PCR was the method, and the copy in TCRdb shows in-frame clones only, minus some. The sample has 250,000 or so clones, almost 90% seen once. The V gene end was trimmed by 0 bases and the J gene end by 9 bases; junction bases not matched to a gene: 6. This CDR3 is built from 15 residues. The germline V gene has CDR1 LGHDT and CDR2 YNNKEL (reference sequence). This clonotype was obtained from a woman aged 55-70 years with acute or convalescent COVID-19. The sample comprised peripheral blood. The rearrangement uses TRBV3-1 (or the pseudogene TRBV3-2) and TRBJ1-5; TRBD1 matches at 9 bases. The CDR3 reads CASSQDPQGARPQHF. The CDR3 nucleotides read TGTGCCAGCAGCCAAGATCCACAGGGGGCGCGGCCCCAGCATTTT.